This T cell receptor (beta chain) was profiled in a study of blood T cell repertoires in COVID-19 (dated by TCRdb to 2020 to 2022). About the investigation overall: Samples covering the acute and convalescent phases of COVID-19 were provided by collaborators in the United States, Italy and Spain. The material from the prospective study consisted of cDNA or gDNA derived from T cells, B-cell-depleted T cells, or PBMCs. Deeply sampled blood TCRbeta repertoires from subjects exposed to, actively infected with, or recovered from COVID-19 were included in the dataset. A freely available public database, intended as a resource for researchers studying the immune response to SARS-CoV-2, is where the repertoires were released. Samples were obtained from the ongoing ImmuneRACE study (first 160 participants) and from some 1,200 subjects provided by 6 global collaborators. The sample metadata nearly always contained a de-identified subject ID, COVID-19 status, age in years and sex. Where available, HLA class I and class II types were obtained from metadata supplied by the sample provider rather than from assay-based typing. Study-wide findings and limitations: Clinical and demographic metadata were provided uncurated, with the amount varying by source and participant.

Participants in the prospective study were enrolled through a virtual design, were aged about 18 to 90 years, and lived in roughly 24 United States geographic areas. Cohort assignment in the prospective study relied on participant-reported clinical history from a screening survey and a study questionnaire. Exposed participants had been in contact with someone with a PCR-confirmed or clinician-diagnosed COVID-19 case within 2 weeks of study entry. Each participant in the prospective study had whole blood, serum and a nasopharyngeal or oropharyngeal swab collected by mobile phlebotomists. Over an approximately 2-month period, participants in the prospective study had the option of providing additional blood draws and questionnaires. Blood samples from the prospective study were shipped frozen or at room temperature prior to DNA extraction. Remarks on this clone: Its target antigen remains unknown. Per-nucleotide qualities are absent, and no much larger clonotype sits a single base away.

The germline V gene provides CDR1 SGHVS and CDR2 FQNEAQ. Including the terminal cysteine and phenylalanine, the CDR3 comprises 13 residues. The read is trimmed to its CDR3 DNA, 39 bases read in frame from base 1. V loses 1 base of germline sequence and J loses 5 bases, and the interval between the two ends is 8 bases. The immunoSEQ Assay, a bias-controlled multiplex PCR, was used to amplify TCRbeta CDR3 regions from genomic DNA. The published analysis was carried out like this. The number of nucleated cells in each sample was estimated by amplification of reference gene primers within the assay. Sequence reads were collapsed and filtered to measure the absolute abundance of every unique TCRbeta CDR3 rearrangement. For each sample, productive Simpson clonality was calculated as the square root of Simpson's diversity index across productive rearrangements. TCRdb obtained this table from immuneACCESS and retained in-frame rearrangements with V and J assigned. These tables miss some clones; where compared with another copy, unresolved V genes account for less than half of the shortfall, and the remainder is unexplained. V, J and clone size were drawn from that table, and D and trimming were deduced from the DNA. This sample is represented by some 320,000 clones; 85% of them were singletons. Together, the top ten hold 1.5% to 2% of the sample.

The chain is encoded by TRBV7-8 joined to TRBJ2-5, with no reliable assignment of the D segment. The sequencing input was PBMCs or T cells enriched from blood (not recorded which). The clonotype comes from a woman younger than 45 who had been exposed to COVID-19. The CDR3 in this case is CASSLVRSETQYF. The nucleotide sequence is given as TGTGCCAGCAGCTTAGTGAGGTCCGAGACCCAGTACTTC.